This T cell receptor (beta chain) was profiled in a study of CXCR3-negative and CXCR3-positive naive CD8 T cells. The sorting of each CD8+ T cell subset was done in triplicate, at about 300,000 cells each. General study points: Compared with CXCR3-negative naive cells, CXCR3-positive naive cells showed more hydrophobic TRB CDR3s.

CDR1 SGHRS and CDR2 YFSETQ come from the germline V gene. CDR3 size: 18 residues. 5' RACE that incorporated UMI labels was used to prepare the TRB cDNA libraries. After re-calling the 5' RACE reads, TCRdb lists one entry per CDR3 protein, DNA absent. The record lists 55,000 to 65,000 distinct CDR3 sequences, of which the ten most abundant hold roughly 0.5%. Notes on this clonotype: Its antigen is unknown.

The origin of this receptor is a human donor in good health. Some clones in this sample may be carry-over from other donors' samples. The sample comprised naive CXCR3+ CD8+ T cells from blood. Subset in this sample: CD45RO-CCR7+CD27+CD95- naive CD8+ T cells expressing CXCR3 (TNR3+). The gene calls are TRBV5-1 and TRBJ1-5; TCRdb gives TRBD1 as the D gene, but with no DNA this cannot be confirmed. The CDR3 sequence is CASSPGSLRQGFNQPQHF.